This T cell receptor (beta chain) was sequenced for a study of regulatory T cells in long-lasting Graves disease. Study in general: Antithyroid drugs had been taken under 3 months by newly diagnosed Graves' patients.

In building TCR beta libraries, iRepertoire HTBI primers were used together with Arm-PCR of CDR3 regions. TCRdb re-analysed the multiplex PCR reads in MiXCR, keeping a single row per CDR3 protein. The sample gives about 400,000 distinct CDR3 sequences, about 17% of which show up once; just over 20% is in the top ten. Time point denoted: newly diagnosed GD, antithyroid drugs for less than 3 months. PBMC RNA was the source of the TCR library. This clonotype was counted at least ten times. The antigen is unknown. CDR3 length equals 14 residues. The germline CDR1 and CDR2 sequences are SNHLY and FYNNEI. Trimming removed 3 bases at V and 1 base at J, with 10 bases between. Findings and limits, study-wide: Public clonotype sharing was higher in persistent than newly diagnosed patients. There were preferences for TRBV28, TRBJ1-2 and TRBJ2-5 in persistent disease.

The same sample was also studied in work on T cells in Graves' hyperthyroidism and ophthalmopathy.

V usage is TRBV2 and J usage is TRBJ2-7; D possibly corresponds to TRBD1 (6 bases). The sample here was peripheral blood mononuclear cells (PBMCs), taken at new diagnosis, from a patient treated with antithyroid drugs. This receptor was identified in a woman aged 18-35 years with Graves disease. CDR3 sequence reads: CASSEFRGSYEQYF. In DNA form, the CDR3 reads TGTGCCAGCAGTGAGTTCAGGGGATCCTACGAGCAGTACTTC.